This paragraph reports one TCR beta chain. Methods used by the authors: Amplifying reference gene primers gave estimates of nucleated cell counts. The repertoire was sequenced with immunoSEQ multiplex PCR; TCRdb's copy has only in-frame clones and lacks some. Clone size and V and J calls were adopted from that table, with D and trimming inferred from the DNA. This repertoire shows 200,000 to 300,000 clones, 75% to 95% found once; its top ten account for 2.5% to 3%. The CDR3 covers 15 residues. Germline CDR1 SGHTS, CDR2 YDEGEE. Trimming at V came to 3 bases and at J to 2 bases, leaving 3 bases not matched to a gene. The sample is drawn from a study of blood T cell repertoires in COVID-19. As for the study in general: Sample material is recorded as cDNA or gDNA derived from T cells, B-cell-depleted T cells, or PBMCs.

Sequenced: peripheral blood. The chain carries TRBV5-8 and TRBJ2-3; 10 bases align to TRBD2. This clonotype was obtained from a young adult with COVID-19, enrolled during active disease. The CDR3 DNA reads as TGTGCCAGCAGCTCCGGGACTAGCGACACAGATACGCAGTATTTT. Translating it yields CASSSGTSDTDTQYF.